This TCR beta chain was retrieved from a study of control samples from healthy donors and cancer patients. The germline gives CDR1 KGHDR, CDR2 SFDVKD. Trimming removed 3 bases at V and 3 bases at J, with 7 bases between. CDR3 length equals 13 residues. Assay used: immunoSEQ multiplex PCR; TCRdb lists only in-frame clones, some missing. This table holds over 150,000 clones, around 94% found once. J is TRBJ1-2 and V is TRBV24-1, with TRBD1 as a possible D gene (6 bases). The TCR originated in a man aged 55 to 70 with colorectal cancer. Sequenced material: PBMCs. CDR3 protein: CATSDQGYYGYTF. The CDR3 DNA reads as TGTGCCACCAGTGATCAGGGGTACTATGGCTACACCTTC.